This T cell receptor (beta chain) is from a study of blood T cell repertoires in COVID-19. In the study overall: The United States, Italy and Spain supplied acute and convalescent COVID-19 samples. The cDNA or gDNA used as material had been derived from T cells, B-cell-depleted T cells, or PBMCs.

V was cut by 1 base and J by 5 bases, with 11 bases left in between. Germline assignment: CDR1 SGHTA and CDR2 FQGNSA. This CDR3 contains 15 residues. The assay was immunoSEQ multiplex PCR, and TCRdb's table has in-frame clones only and misses some. The sample shows some 270,000 clones, 85% to 90% of them seen only once. Sequencing was done on a sample of PBMCs or T cells enriched from blood (not recorded which). The chain couples TRBV7-2 to TRBJ2-2, with TRBD2 as a possible D gene (5 bases). This clonotype was sampled from a woman in her twenties or thirties with acute COVID-19. CDR3 loop: CASSLDAGRTGELFF. CDR3 nucleotides: TGTGCCAGCAGCTTAGATGCGGGTCGGACCGGGGAGCTGTTTTTT.